One sample yielded the 8 T cell receptor beta chains listed below, sequenced in a study of blood T cell repertoires in COVID-19 (dated by TCRdb to about 2020). Libraries came from the immunoSEQ multiplex PCR assay. Drawn from immuneACCESS, this table holds only the in-frame rearrangements with V and J called that TCRdb kept. Clones are partly lost; checked studies trace under half to an unresolved V gene and leave the rest unexplained. The sample records under 300,000 clones, around nine tenths of which are singletons. 1.5% to 2% of the sample rests with the top ten. The sequenced sample was PBMCs or T cells enriched from blood (not recorded which). Every receptor here comes from a woman aged 55-70 years who had recovered from COVID-19.

The genes are TRBV18 and TRBJ1-6; no definite D call. CDR1 KGHSH and CDR2 LQKENI come from the germline V gene. V lost 3 bases and J lost 9, with 18 bases in between. This CDR3 comprises 16 residues. The CDR3 here is CASSPGRGIEFSPLHF. The CDR3 DNA sequence: TGTGCCAGCTCACCTGGTCGAGGGATCGAATTTTCACCCCTCCACTTT.

This rearrangement joins TRBV21-1 to TRBJ1-5. TRBV21-1 is a listed pseudogene. There are 17 residues in the CDR3. Here the CDR3 DNA reads TGTGCCAGCAGCAAAGGGAGGCCCCCTAAAGACTATCAGCCCCAGCATTTT. Encoded protein: CASSKGRPPKDYQPQHF.

DNA for the CDR3: TGTGCCAGCAGCTTGACTAGCGGTTACAATGAGCAGTTCTTC. Encoded protein: CASSLTSGYNEQFF. The chain is built from TRBV5-5 and TRBJ2-1; 8 positions match TRBD2. V trimming: 1 base; J trimming: 4 bases; junction bases outside the gene matches: 1. The V gene's germline CDR1 is SGHKS and CDR2 YYEKEE (reference sequence). The CDR3 is made up of 14 amino acids.

In this sample, this clone turned up once. The chain recombines TRBV12-3 or TRBV12-4 with TRBJ1-2; maybe TRBD1 (5 bases). CDR3 size: 12 residues. V was shortened by 10 bases and J by 13 bases, with 22 bases between the two germline ends. The CDR3 protein is CATRRDGLYSTF. Written as DNA, the CDR3 is TGTGCCACCCGCCGGGACGGACTATACTCCACCTTC.

In this sample, this clone turned up once. The V and J genes are TRBV6-5 and TRBJ1-5, with 8 nucleotides matching TRBD1. Germline CDR1 reads MNHEY; CDR2 reads SVGAGI. The CDR3 runs to 14 residues. V gave up 4 bases and J gave up 6 bases; unmatched junction bases: 5. The CDR3 loop reads CASSWDRRFQPQHF. The CDR3 coding sequence is TGTGCCAGCAGTTGGGACAGGAGGTTTCAGCCCCAGCATTTT.

This clone appeared a single time. Other DNA variants within this sample encode the same CDR3. This chain uses TRBV11-3 with TRBJ2-2; 11 bases agree with TRBD2. The CDR3 consists of 15 residues. Losses at the gene ends were 2 bases for V and 5 bases for J; bases not matched to a gene: 1. Germline V gene data show CDR1 as SGHNT and CDR2 as YENEEA. CDR3 residues: CASSLLAGGTGELFF. The CDR3 DNA reads as TGTGCCAGCAGCTTACTAGCGGGGGGTACCGGGGAGCTGTTTTTT.

The V and J genes are TRBV19 and TRBJ2-7; 7 bases are shared with TRBD1. CDR1 and CDR2 (germline): LNHDA, SQIVND (reference sequence). The CDR3 consists of 15 residues. Losses at the gene ends were 8 bases for V and 2 bases for J; bases not matched to a gene: 12. The CDR3 DNA reads TGTGCCAGTGGGTTAGGGGGCTCTACCGCCTACGAGCAGTACTTC. Its translation is CASGLGGSTAYEQYF.

This clone has more than one count but fewer than ten. V usage is TRBV6-5 and J usage is TRBJ1-4, with D perhaps matching TRBD1 (5 bases). V shed 10 bases and J shed 8 bases, with 14 bases lying between them. The V gene's germline CDR1 is MNHEY and CDR2 SVGAGI. The CDR3 has 12 amino acids. CDR3 loop: CATSGWGEKLFF. In nucleotides, the CDR3 is TGTGCCACCTCAGGGTGGGGCGAAAAACTGTTTTTT.